This T cell receptor (beta chain) is from a study of T cell repertoires in cytomegalovirus infection. In the study overall: CMV infection plus the matching HLA type was flagged by public TCR beta signatures. Whole-study results and caveats: Frequencies of public TCR beta families were cumulated, and this identified carriers of CMV plus the relevant HLA. Dominating the ex vivo response were TCR beta clonotypes that were CMV-specific and HLA-C-restricted.

The length of the CDR3 is 17 residues. The V gene's germline CDR1 is SGHTA and CDR2 FQGNSA. V lost 6 bases, J lost 7 bases, and 9 bases stayed unmatched. Ten or more counts support this clonotype. What it binds is unknown. TCRdb reprocessed the reads via MiXCR and lists one record per CDR3 protein. Among about 250,000 distinct CDR3 sequences listed, roughly an eighth were seen once. The receptor's source is a human donor in good health (CMV status not recorded). Some clones in this sample may be carry-over from other donors' samples. The chain uses TRBV7-2 and TRBJ2-1; 16 bases are a match to TRBD2. Sequences were obtained from PBMCs. The CDR3 DNA reads TGTGCCAGCAGTTTGGGACTAGCGGGAGGGAGGCGGAATGAGCAGTTCTTC. This encodes CASSLGLAGGRRNEQFF.